These T cell receptor beta chains were read from a single sample in a study of T cell changes during pregnancy in multiple sclerosis. TCRdb's table, derived via immunoSEQ multiplex PCR, lists solely in-frame clones and lacks some. This sample yields 45,000 to 60,000 clones, of which roughly 90% are seen a single time; under 3.5% belongs to the top ten. The source material was CD8+ T cells from peripheral blood mononuclear cells, sampled before pregnancy. These TCRs come from a female donor with multiple sclerosis, enrolled in a pregnancy study. Both conserved end residues are part of each CDR3. The D gene is left open where the match is weak. Expanded clones get a size class; other rows say once, few or many, or leave the size out.

d_call j_call v_call clone_size cdr3_aa cdr3_nt
- TRBJ1-5 TRBV4-1 - CASSQGSSNQPQHF TGCGCCAGCAGCCAAGGGAGTAGCAATCAGCCCCAGCATTTT
- TRBJ2-7 TRBV4-1 - CASSQDRTSAYEQYF TGCGCCAGCAGCCAAGATCGCACCTCGGCCTACGAGCAGTACTTC
- TRBJ2-2 TRBV7-6 - CASSPPSSRTGELFF TGTGCCAGCAGCCCCCCAAGTAGTCGCACCGGGGAGCTGTTTTTT
- TRBJ2-7 TRBV6-5 - CASSYNRPTYEQYF TGTGCCAGCAGTTACAACAGGCCCACCTACGAGCAGTACTTC
- TRBJ2-1 TRBV5-1 once CASRGTYNEQFF TGCGCCTCCAGGGGGACTTACAATGAGCAGTTCTTC
TRBD2 TRBJ2-6 TRBV2 once CASLGLAGAFSGANVLTF TGTGCCAGCTTGGGACTAGCGGGGGCTTTCTCTGGGGCCAACGTCCTGACTTTC
- TRBJ1-1 TRBV7-2 - CASSLGGGNTEAFF TGTGCCAGCAGCTTAGGAGGGGGAAACACTGAAGCTTTCTTT
- TRBJ1-2 TRBV15 once CATSRERQNYGYTF TGTGCCACCAGCAGAGAGCGACAGAACTATGGCTACACCTTC
TRBD1 TRBJ2-2 TRBV9 - CASRTGGTGELFF TGTGCCAGCAGGACAGGGGGTACCGGGGAGCTGTTTTTT
TRBD1 TRBJ1-6 TRBV7-2 - CASSWGQPLRF TGTGCCAGCAGCTGGGGACAGCCTTTACGCTTT
- TRBJ1-1 TRBV9 - CASSGRSSTTEAFF TGTGCCAGCAGCGGACGGAGCAGTACCACTGAAGCTTTCTTT
- TRBJ2-7 TRBV28 - CASSSPVAYEQYF TGTGCCAGCAGTTCCCCAGTGGCCTACGAGCAGTACTTC
- TRBJ1-5 TRBV4-1 few CASSQESGQPQHF TGCGCCAGCAGCCAAGAATCCGGGCAGCCCCAGCATTTT
- TRBJ2-7 TRBV18 - CASSPHRTGKYEQYF TGTGCCAGCTCACCCCATCGGACTGGAAAATACGAGCAGTACTTC